The subject of this entry is one T cell receptor (beta chain). The junction departs from the called germline gene at one end, perhaps through a read error. The sample comes from a study of blood T cell repertoires in COVID-19. Repertoires were generated with immunoSEQ multiplex PCR, while TCRdb's copy carries only in-frame clones and drops some. In the table there are approximately 210,000 clones, approximately 82% of which are singletons. Per germline, CDR1 SSHAT and CDR2 FNYEAQ (reference sequence). The CDR3 spans 16 residues. The chain combines TRBV7-7 with TRBJ2-5; 9 bases map to TRBD2. The specimen sequenced was peripheral blood. The TCR sequence derives from a woman in her 70s with active or convalescent COVID-19. Here the CDR3 DNA reads TGTGCTAGCAGCTTAGCGCGGGGACTAGCAAGAGAGACCCAGTACTTC. The encoded protein is CASSLARGLARETQYF.